The 8 T cell receptor beta chains below all came from one sample that was sequenced in a study of T cells in Graves' hyperthyroidism and ophthalmopathy. What was amplified from RNA transcripts were TCR beta CDR3 regions. The HTBI primer set was used in a first-round RT-PCR of the TCR CDR3. TCRdb fed the multiplex PCR reads into MiXCR, producing one record per CDR3 protein. The table shows 450,000 to 650,000 distinct CDR3 sequences, with around 20% occurring only once. Input material: blood. All receptors come from a man aged 18 to 30 with Graves' hyperthyroidism.

The V call is TRBV28, the J call TRBJ1-1, with a tentative D call TRBD1 (5 bases). The CDR3 runs 14 residues. V was clipped by 9 bases and J by 1 base, with 15 bases between them. Looked up from germline, CDR1 is MDHEN and CDR2 is SYDVKM. CDR3 bases: TGTGCCAGTTGGCCGGGGGGGACGAACACTGAAGCTTTCTTT. This gives the protein CASWPGGTNTEAFF. Full variable domain (outside the CDR3, taken from reference TRBV28 and TRBJ1-1): DVKVTQSSRYLVKRTGEKVFLECVQDMDHENMFWYRQDPGLGLRLIYFSYDVKMKEKGDIPEGYSVSREKKERFSLILESASTNQTSMYLCASWPGGTNTEAFFGQGTRLTVV.

There are many counts of this clonotype. V and J are TRBV12-3 or TRBV12-4 and TRBJ2-5; the D gene is possibly TRBD1 (5 bases). V shed 3 bases and J shed 1 base, with 9 bases lying between them. CDR3 length: 14 amino acids. The CDR3 region is CASSFLDSQETQYF. Written as DNA, the CDR3 is TGTGCCAGCAGTTTCTTAGACAGCCAAGAGACCCAGTACTTC.

As concerns this clonotype: Possible read error: a much larger clone is one base away. This chain uses TRBV10-3 with TRBJ2-7, with D maybe TRBD1 (5 bases). Germline V lookup: CDR1 ENHRY, CDR2 SYGVKD. The CDR3 contains 16 residues. The CDR3 coding sequence is TGTGCCACCAGTGGGGCAGTTCGGAATCCCTCCTACGAGCAGTACTTC. Translated, it gives CATSGAVRNPSYEQYF.

The table lists this clonotype with many counts. The V and J genes are TRBV12-3 or TRBV12-4 and TRBJ2-7, with D perhaps TRBD1 (6 bases). V was cut by 2 bases and J by 3 bases, with 11 bases left in between. The CDR3 runs to 14 residues. The CDR3 spells CASSLRGYSYEQYF. Here the CDR3 DNA reads TGTGCCAGCAGTTTAAGGGGGTATAGCTACGAGCAGTACTTC.

This clonotype was counted at least ten times. At one of its ends the junction is not consistent with the germline gene, which may arise from a read error. The chain is built from TRBV15 and TRBJ1-5, with D maybe TRBD1 (5 bases). Germline CDR1 LNHNV, CDR2 YYDKDF (reference sequence). This CDR3 contains 15 residues. The CDR3 DNA reads as TGTGCCACCAGCAGAGATAAGGGGAGCAGTCAGCCCCAGCATTTT. Translated, it gives CATSRDKGSSQPQHF.

This clonotype was detected only a few times. The chain has TRBV5-1 and TRBJ2-5, with 12 bases identical to TRBD2. Germline-derived CDR1 and CDR2 are SGHRS and YFSETQ. V gave up 5 bases and J gave up 2 bases; unmatched junction bases: 7. The CDR3 extends over 16 amino acids. Here the CDR3 reads CASSFGTSGFQETQYF. CDR3 nucleotides: TGCGCCAGCAGTTTTGGGACTAGCGGGTTTCAAGAGACCCAGTACTTC.

On this clonotype: Possible read error: a much larger clone is one base away. This chain joins TRBV2 and TRBJ2-5; D gene ambiguous. Germline-derived CDR1 and CDR2 are SNHLY and FYNNEI. The CDR3 totals 11 residues. CDR3 residues: CASSILETKYF. CDR3 bases: TGTGCCAGCAGTATTCTGGAGACCAAGTACTTC.

The table lists this clonotype with many counts. V is TRBV15 and J is TRBJ1-5; D possibly corresponds to TRBD1 (5 bases). CDR1 is LNHNV, CDR2 YYDKDF, per germline (reference sequence). V was cut by 6 bases and J by 0 bases, with 12 bases left in between. The CDR3 is 15 residues long. The CDR3 bases are TGTGCCACCAGGGGGGGACGGTATAGCAATCAGCCCCAGCATTTT. This encodes CATRGGRYSNQPQHF.